The TCR beta chain under discussion was sequenced for a study of OX40 agonist ivuxolimab in advanced cancers. About the study: Given to patients was ivuxolimab, an agonistic anti-OX40 (CD134) antibody. Treatment received earlier with anti-PD-1, anti-PD-L1 or anti-CTLA-4 agents was allowed, and more than 35% had some. Study-wide results and caveats: At 0.1 to 3.0 mg/kg, CD4+ and CD8+ blood T cells expanded clonally by week 6.

Patients with a history of autoimmune disease or on systemic immunosuppression were excluded. For this clone: The antigen remains unidentified.

Germline lookup yields CDR1 KGHSH and CDR2 LQKENI. This CDR3 contains 17 residues. V lost 2 bases, J lost 3 bases, and 14 bases lay in between. Generated by immunoSEQ multiplex PCR, the TCRdb table keeps only in-frame clones and is missing some. The repertoire has about 58,000 clones, approximately 91% of them found once; the top ten carry about 1.8%. Sequenced material: CD4+ or CD8+ T cells sorted from blood, taken in a trial of the OX40 agonist ivuxolimab. The J gene is TRBJ2-6, the V gene TRBV18; no reliable D call. This receptor was taken from an adult with an advanced solid tumor such as melanoma, head and neck, liver or kidney cancer. The CDR3 reads CASSPEKGWSGANVLTF. The CDR3 nucleotides are TGTGCCAGCTCACCAGAAAAGGGCTGGAGTGGGGCCAACGTCCTGACTTTC.